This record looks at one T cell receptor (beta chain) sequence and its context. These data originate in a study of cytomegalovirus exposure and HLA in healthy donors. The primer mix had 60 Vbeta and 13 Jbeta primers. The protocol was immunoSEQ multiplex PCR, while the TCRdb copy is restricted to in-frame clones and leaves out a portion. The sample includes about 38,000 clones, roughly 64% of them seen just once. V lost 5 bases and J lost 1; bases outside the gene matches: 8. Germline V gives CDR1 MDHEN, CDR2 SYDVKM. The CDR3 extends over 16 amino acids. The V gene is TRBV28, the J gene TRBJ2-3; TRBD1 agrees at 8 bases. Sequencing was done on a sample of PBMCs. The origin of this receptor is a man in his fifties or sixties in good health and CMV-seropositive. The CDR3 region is CASSTRRGQGTDTQYF. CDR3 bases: TGTGCCAGCAGTACCCGGCGGGGACAGGGCACAGATACGCAGTATTTT.